This TCR beta chain was profiled in a study of blood T cell repertoires in COVID-19. This clone was seen many times. Germline V gene data show CDR1 as MNHEY and CDR2 as SMNVEV (reference sequence). CDR3 size: 14 residues. Between the trimmed V and J ends, which lost 6 bases and 3 bases, there was a span of 12 bases. The protocol was immunoSEQ multiplex PCR, while the TCRdb copy is restricted to in-frame clones and leaves out a portion. The profile covers approximately 130,000 clones, with under 90% appearing a single time and 8.4% taken by the ten largest. The V call is TRBV27, the J call TRBJ2-1; tentative D call: TRBD1 (6 bases). The clonotype was recovered from a woman in her fifties or sixties with active or convalescent COVID-19. The sequenced sample consisted of peripheral blood. The CDR3 here is CASRDDRLYNEQFF. The CDR3 nucleotides are TGTGCCAGCAGGGACGACAGGCTCTACAATGAGCAGTTCTTC.